Below, 20 T cell receptor beta chains from the same sample are listed, as sequenced in a study of T cells in Graves' hyperthyroidism and ophthalmopathy. TCR beta CDR3 regions were amplified from RNA transcripts. The HTBI set primed first-round TCR CDR3 RT-PCR. TCRdb reprocessed the multiplex PCR reads via MiXCR and lists one record per CDR3 protein. The sample records 500,000 to 750,000 distinct CDR3 sequences, about 43% being singletons. The sample consisted of peripheral blood or thyroid tissue (not recorded which). The receptors come from a woman aged 18 to 35 with Graves' hyperthyroidism.

On this clonotype itself: At one end, the junction sequence differs from germline, possibly due to a read error. The chain recombines TRBV2 with TRBJ2-3; D is unclear. Germline V gene data show CDR1 as SNHLY and CDR2 as FYNNEI. There are 10 residues in the CDR3. The CDR3 coding sequence is TGTGCCGGCAGATCAGATACGCAGTATTTT. Translation gives CAGRSDTQYF. Variable domain in full (rest from reference TRBV2 and TRBJ2-3): EPEVTQTPSHQVTQMGQEVILRCVPISNHLYFYWYRQILGQKVEFLVSFYNNEISEKSEIFDDQFSVERPDGSNFTLKIRSTKLEDSAMYFCAGRSDTQYFGPGTRLTVL.

In this sample, this clonotype turned up many times. V is TRBV12-3 or TRBV12-4 and J is TRBJ1-1; tentative D call: TRBD1 (6 bases). This CDR3 comprises 11 residues. Trimming removed 3 bases at V and 10 bases at J, with 9 bases between. Here the CDR3 DNA reads TGTGCCAGCAGTTTTGAGGGGGGAGCTTTCTTT. The encoded protein is CASSFEGGAFF.

This sequence joins TRBV7-8 and TRBJ2-2; perhaps TRBD1 as D (5 bases). V was clipped by 0 bases and J by 7 bases, with 12 bases between them. The germline CDR1 and CDR2 sequences are SGHVS and FQNEAQ. The CDR3 loop spans 15 amino acids. In nucleotides, the CDR3 is TGTGCCAGCAGCTTAGCGCTCCAGGGATTCGGGGAGCTGTTTTTT. Translated: CASSLALQGFGELFF.

This clonotype has at least ten counts. The rearrangement links TRBV5-4 to TRBJ2-2; D is ambiguous. The CDR3 runs 15 residues. The V and J ends lost 0 bases and 4 bases respectively, with 10 bases between them. Germline V lookup: CDR1 SGHNT, CDR2 YYREEE (reference sequence). DNA of the CDR3: TGTGCCAGCAGCTTGGACTTAGAAGCCACCGGGGAGCTGTTTTTT. Translated: CASSLDLEATGELFF. Supplemented by reference TRBV5-4 and TRBJ2-2, the full variable domain reads ETGVTQSPTHLIKTRGQQVTLRCSSQSGHNTVSWYQQALGQGPQFIFQYYREEENGRGNFPPRFSGLQFPNYSSELNVNALELDDSALYLCASSLDLEATGELFFGEGSRLTVL.

The V and J genes are TRBV2 and TRBJ2-7; TRBD2 matches 8 bases. The CDR3 runs 14 residues. Trimming cost V 7 bases and J 6 bases; bases outside gene matches: 11. Germline values: CDR1 SNHLY, CDR2 FYNNEI. The CDR3 DNA sequence: TGTGCCAGCACCCAAGAAGCGGGAGTAGGCGAGCAGTACTTC. Its protein product is CASTQEAGVGEQYF.

CDR3 DNA: TGCAGCGCTGGGGACAGGGCCGATATGAACACTGAAGCTTTCTTT. This translates into CSAGDRADMNTEAFF. This chain links TRBV29-1 with TRBJ1-1; 9 nucleotides line up with TRBD1. Per germline, CDR1 SQVTM and CDR2 ANQGSEA. The CDR3 runs to 15 residues. Trimming at V came to 7 bases and at J to 0 bases, leaving 9 bases not matched to a gene.

This clonotype was observed at least ten times. Compared with germline, one end of the junction differs, possibly owing to a read error. The chain recombines TRBV13 with TRBJ2-7, with D possibly TRBD1 on 6 matching bases. The CDR3 is 14 amino acids. CDR1 PRHDT and CDR2 FYEKMQ come from the germline V gene (reference sequence). This chain's CDR3 is CASSLGGAVYEQYF. In DNA, the CDR3 is TGTGCCAGCAGTTTAGGGGGAGCCGTTTACGAGCAGTACTTC.

The genes are TRBV20-1 and TRBJ2-2; TRBD1 matches 8 bases. CDR1 is DFQATT, CDR2 SNEGSKA, per germline (reference sequence). With V trimmed by 6 bases and J by 1 base, 4 bases remained unmatched. The CDR3 is 14 amino acids. CDR3 bases: TGCAGTGCCTCGGACAGGGTGAACACCGGGGAGCTGTTTTTT. Translating it yields CSASDRVNTGELFF.

V usage is TRBV29-1 and J usage is TRBJ1-5; D is uncertain. This CDR3 contains 13 residues. Trimming stripped 6 bases from V and 14 bases from J, with 23 bases between. CDR1 and CDR2 from the germline V gene are SQVTM and ANQGSEA. CDR3 nucleotide sequence: TGCAGCGTCGAAACGACTAGCGGGATCTACGAGCATTTT. It codes for CSVETTSGIYEHF. The full variable domain, with the rest looked up from reference TRBV29-1 and TRBJ1-5, is SAVISQKPSRDICQRGTSLTIQCQVDSQVTMMFWYRQQPGQSLTLIATANQGSEATYESGFVIDKFPISRPNLTFSTLTVSNMSPEDSSIYLCSVETTSGIYEHFGDGTRLSIL.

This clonotype was counted many times. One junction end does not reproduce the germline sequence, and a read error may be involved. The CDR3 bases are TGTACCAGCAGCCCAGGGGGGGGAACTGAAGCTTTCTTT. Translating gives CTSSPGGGTEAFF. The chain combines TRBV7-3 with TRBJ1-1; 7 bases line up with TRBD1. The length of the CDR3 is 13 residues. CDR1 and CDR2 from the germline V gene are SGHTA and FQGTGA.

In the case of this clonotype: One junction end does not reproduce the germline sequence, and a read error may be involved. This rearrangement joins TRBV24-1 to TRBJ2-5, with TRBD2 matching over 16 bases. Germline values: CDR1 KGHDR, CDR2 SFDVKD. The CDR3 length is 18 residues. This CDR3 is CATSVPGTSGRAEKTQNF. CDR3 coding DNA: TGTGCCACCAGTGTCCCCGGGACTAGCGGGAGGGCCGAAAAGACCCAGAACTTC.

This clonotype showed up many times. The chain is built from TRBV5-5 and TRBJ1-4, with D unresolved. This CDR3 contains 12 residues. V was pared by 1 base and J by 10 bases, with 8 bases between. Germline V gives CDR1 SGHKS, CDR2 YYEKEE (reference sequence). CDR3 nucleotides: TGTGCCAGCAGCTTGTATGCGGGAAAACTGTTTTTT. It codes for CASSLYAGKLFF.

V and J are TRBV7-2 and TRBJ2-7; perhaps TRBD1 as D (6 bases). Germline CDR1 reads SGHTA; CDR2 reads FQGNSA. Between the trimmed V and J ends, which lost 6 bases and 2 bases, there was a span of 11 bases. The CDR3 is made up of 13 amino acids. The DNA for the CDR3 is TGTGCCAGCAGTTCCTGGACAGCCTACGAGCAGTACTTC. Translation gives CASSSWTAYEQYF.

CDR3 in DNA: TGTGCCAGCAGCTTATATCTGGGCCATCAGCCCCAGTACTTC. Protein product: CASSLYLGHQPQYF. The chain recombines TRBV7-9 with TRBJ2-5, with D unclear. Trimming cost V 2 bases and J 9 bases, with 16 bases left between them. Germline values: CDR1 SEHNR, CDR2 FQNEAQ (reference sequence). This CDR3 is 14 amino acids long. Full variable domain (rest looked up from reference TRBV7-9 and TRBJ2-5): DTGVSQNPRHKITKRGQNVTFRCDPISEHNRLYWYRQTLGQGPEFLTYFQNEAQLEKSRLLSDRFSAERPKGSFSTLEIQRTEQGDSAMYLCASSLYLGHQPQYFGPGTRLLVL.

V is TRBV6-1 and J is TRBJ2-2; perhaps TRBD1 as D (5 bases). Germline V lookup: CDR1 MNHNS, CDR2 SASEGT. CDR3 size: 13 residues. V dropped 6 bases and J dropped 4 bases, with 9 bases sitting between them. The CDR3 is CASRDKATGELFF. CDR3 nucleotide sequence: TGTGCCAGCAGGGACAAAGCCACCGGGGAGCTGTTTTTT.

At least ten counts were recorded for this clonotype. The rearrangement links TRBV29-1 to TRBJ2-2; weak D call: TRBD1 (5 bases). The V and J ends lost 6 bases and 2 bases respectively, with 10 bases between them. Germline V gene data show CDR1 as SQVTM and CDR2 as ANQGSEA. There are 13 residues in the CDR3. The CDR3 here is CSVPDRNTGELFF. The CDR3 region has the DNA TGCAGCGTCCCTGACAGAAACACCGGGGAGCTGTTTTTT.

The chain is built from TRBV20-1 and TRBJ1-2; a weak D match, TRBD1 (6 bases). The germline V gene has CDR1 DFQATT and CDR2 SNEGSKA (reference sequence). V lost 6 bases to trimming and J lost 0 bases, with 11 bases between them. This CDR3 region has 13 residues. CDR3 residues: CSASYRANYGYTF. In DNA, the CDR3 is TGCAGTGCCTCATACAGGGCTAACTATGGCTACACCTTC.

The chain combines TRBV5-5 with TRBJ2-6; 7 bases line up with TRBD1. This CDR3 spans 18 amino acids. Per the germline V gene, CDR1 is SGHKS and CDR2 is YYEKEE (reference sequence). V gave up 3 bases and J gave up 2 bases; unmatched junction bases: 11. This CDR3 reads CASSSLGTESTGANVLTF. The CDR3, as DNA: TGTGCCAGCAGCTCCCTGGGGACAGAAAGTACTGGGGCCAACGTCCTGACTTTC.

This clonotype came up many times. The chain links TRBV4-1 to TRBJ2-7, with D unclear. CDR1 and CDR2 (germline): MGHRA, YSYEKL. The CDR3 runs 14 residues. Trimming pared 1 base from V and 0 bases from J, leaving 7 bases between. The DNA for the CDR3 is TGCGCCAGCAGCCAAGTAAAGAGCTCCTACGAGCAGTACTTC. Amino acids: CASSQVKSSYEQYF.

In its sample, this clonotype was seen many times. The V and J genes are TRBV20-1 and TRBJ1-1; the D is unclear. Germline CDR1 DFQATT, CDR2 SNEGSKA (reference sequence). The CDR3 has 18 residues. V was trimmed by 0 bases and J by 0 bases, leaving 20 bases between them. This chain's CDR3 is CSARDDVKLWQLNTEAFF. In DNA form, the CDR3 reads TGCAGTGCTAGAGATGACGTGAAACTATGGCAGCTGAACACTGAAGCTTTCTTT.